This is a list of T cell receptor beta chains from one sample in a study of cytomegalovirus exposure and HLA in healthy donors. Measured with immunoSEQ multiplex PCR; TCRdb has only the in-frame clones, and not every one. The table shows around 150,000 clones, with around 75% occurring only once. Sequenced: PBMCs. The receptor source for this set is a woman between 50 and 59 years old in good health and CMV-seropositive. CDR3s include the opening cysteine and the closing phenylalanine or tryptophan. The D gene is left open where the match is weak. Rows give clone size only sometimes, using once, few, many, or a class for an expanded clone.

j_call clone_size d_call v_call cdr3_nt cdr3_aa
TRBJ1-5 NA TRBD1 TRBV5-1 TGCGCCAGCAGCTTACAGGGGACGGATCAGCCCCAGCATTTT CASSLQGTDQPQHF
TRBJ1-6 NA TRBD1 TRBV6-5 TGTGCCAGCACCACACAGGGGGGCGATTCACCCCTCCACTTT CASTTQGGDSPLHF
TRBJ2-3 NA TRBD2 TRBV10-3 TGTGCCAGCGGACTAGCGGGGTTCACAGATACGCAGTATTTT CASGLAGFTDTQYF
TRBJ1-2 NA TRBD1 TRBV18 TGTGCCAGCTCACCACCTGAGGGGGCCTGGGGCTACACCTTC CASSPPEGAWGYTF
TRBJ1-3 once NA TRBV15 TGTGCCACCAGCAGAGATATCGGGGATTTCCTTGGAAACACCATATATTTT CATSRDIGDFLGNTIYF
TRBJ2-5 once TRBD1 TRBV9 TGTGCCAGCAGCGAGACGCAGGGGGTGAAGGGAGAGACCCAGTACTTC CASSETQGVKGETQYF
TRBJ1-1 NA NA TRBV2 TGTGCCAGCAGTTCCTGGGGCGGGGGGATCACTGAAGCTTTCTTT CASSSWGGGITEAFF
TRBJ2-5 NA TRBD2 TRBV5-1 TGCGCCAGCAGCATGGGGAGCGGGGGCATGGAGACCCAGTACTTC CASSMGSGGMETQYF
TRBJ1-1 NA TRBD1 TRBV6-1 TGTGCCAGCAGGACAGGGAATTCTGGTTCTGAAGCTTTCTTT CASRTGNSGSEAFF
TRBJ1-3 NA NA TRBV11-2 TGTGCCAGCAGCTTCAGGGGTGGAAACACCATATATTTT CASSFRGGNTIYF
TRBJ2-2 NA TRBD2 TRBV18 TGTGCCAGCTCACCCACTAGCGGCAACACCGGGGAGCTGTTTTTT CASSPTSGNTGELFF
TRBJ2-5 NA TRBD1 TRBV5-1 TGCGCCAGCAGCTACCGGACAGGGGAGGAGACCCAGTACTTC CASSYRTGEETQYF
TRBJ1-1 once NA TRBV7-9 TGTGCCAGCAGCTCGGAGGGTGGGACTGAAGCTTTCTTT CASSSEGGTEAFF
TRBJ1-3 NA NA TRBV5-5 TGTGCCAGCAGCTTGCACGGAGCTGGCTTTGGAAACACCATATATTTT CASSLHGAGFGNTIYF
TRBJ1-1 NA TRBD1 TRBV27 TGTGCCAGCAGTTTAAGGACAGGGGGTATTACTGAAGCTTTCTTT CASSLRTGGITEAFF
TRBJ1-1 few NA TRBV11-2 TGTGCCAGCAGCTTAGATTTGGGTGGAGCTGAAGCTTTCTTT CASSLDLGGAEAFF
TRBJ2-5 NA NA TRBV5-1 TGCGCCAGCAGCCCCTCGACAGGCATAGAGACCCAGTACTTC CASSPSTGIETQYF
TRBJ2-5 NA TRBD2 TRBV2 TGTGCCAGCAGCCTCGCCGGGGGGGTTAATCCTTTGTACTTC CASSLAGGVNPLYF
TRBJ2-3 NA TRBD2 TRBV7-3 TGTGCCAGCAGCTTAATCGGGGGGATGACCTCTAGCACAGATACGCAGTATTTT CASSLIGGMTSSTDTQYF
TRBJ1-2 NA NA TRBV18 TGTGCCAGCTCACCCGCCCGGGACTATGGCTACACCTTC CASSPARDYGYTF
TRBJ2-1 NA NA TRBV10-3 TGTGCCATCAGTGAGATCGGGGGACCGGGCGAGCAGTTCTTC CAISEIGGPGEQFF
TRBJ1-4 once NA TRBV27 TGTGCCAGCAGTATTCGGGGGACGCGGGAGGGTGAAAAACTGTTTTTT CASSIRGTREGEKLFF
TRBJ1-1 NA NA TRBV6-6 TGTGCCAGCAGGGCGGCGGTCAGTGAAGCTTTCTTT CASRAAVSEAFF
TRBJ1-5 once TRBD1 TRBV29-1 TGCAGCGCCGGACAGGGGGCAAATCAGCCCCAGCATTTT CSAGQGANQPQHF
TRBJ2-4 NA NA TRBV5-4 TGTGCCAGCAGCTTGGGGGGGGAACGGAAAGACATTCAGTACTTC CASSLGGERKDIQYF
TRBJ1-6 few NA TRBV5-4 TGTGCCAGCAGCTCCGCTAAAGGAGGAGATTCACCCCTCCACTTT CASSSAKGGDSPLHF
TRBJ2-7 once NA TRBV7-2 TGTGCCAGCAGCTTAAATCGGGACATCTTCTACGAGCAGTACTTC CASSLNRDIFYEQYF
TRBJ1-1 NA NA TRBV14 TGTGCCAGCAGCCATCAGGAGAACACTGAAGCTTTCTTT CASSHQENTEAFF
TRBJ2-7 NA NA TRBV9 TGTGCCAGCAGCCCCGGGACTGCTCCCTACGAGCAGTACTTC CASSPGTAPYEQYF
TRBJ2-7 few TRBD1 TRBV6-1 TGTGCCAGCAGTGACGGGACAGGATGGCAAGAGCAGTACTTC CASSDGTGWQEQYF
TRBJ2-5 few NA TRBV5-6 TGTGCCAGCAGCTCGGCGGCTTCCGACGAGACCCAGTACTTC CASSSAASDETQYF
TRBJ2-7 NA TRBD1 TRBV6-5 TGTGCCAGCAAGAACCGGGACAGGGGATCCGGCGAGCAGTACTTC CASKNRDRGSGEQYF
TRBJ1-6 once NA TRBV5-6 TGTGCCAGCAGCGGCGAGGGTTCACCCCTCCACTTT CASSGEGSPLHF
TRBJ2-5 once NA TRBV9 TGTGCCAGCAGCGTAGGAGGAGGGCGAGGGGAGACCCAGTACTTC CASSVGGGRGETQYF
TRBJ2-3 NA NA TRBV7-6 TGTGCCAGCAGCTTAGCGGGGGACACTTACACAGGGAATACGCAGTATTTT CASSLAGDTYTGNTQYF
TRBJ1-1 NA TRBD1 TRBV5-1 TGCGCCAGCAGCGAGGGGACAGGGAAGTCTGAAGCTTTCTTT CASSEGTGKSEAFF
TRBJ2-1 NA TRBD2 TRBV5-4 TGTGCCAGCAGCCTCAGACTAGCGGGGGAAAATGAGCAGTTCTTC CASSLRLAGENEQFF
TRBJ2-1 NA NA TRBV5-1 TGCGCCAGCAGCCTAGGAGGGGGCAGCTCCTACAATGAGCAGTTCTTC CASSLGGGSSYNEQFF
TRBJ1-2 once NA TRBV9 TGTGCCAGCAGCGTAGGGGTGGCGGAAGGCTACACCTTC CASSVGVAEGYTF
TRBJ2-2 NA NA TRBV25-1 TGTGCCAGCACTAGGGGGACCGGGGAGCTGTTTTTT CASTRGTGELFF
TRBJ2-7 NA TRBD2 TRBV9 TGTGCCAGCAGCGTAGGGTCTAGCGGCTACGAGCAGTACTTC CASSVGSSGYEQYF
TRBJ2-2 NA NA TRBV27 TGTGCCAGCAGTTTATCGACAGGAACCAACACCGGGGAGCTGTTTTTT CASSLSTGTNTGELFF
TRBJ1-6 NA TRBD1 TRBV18 TGTGCCAGCTCACCAGACAGGGGGATGGATTCACCCCTCCACTTT CASSPDRGMDSPLHF
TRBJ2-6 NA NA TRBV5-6 TGTGCCAGCAGCGTGACAAGTTCTGGGGCCAACGTCCTGACTTTC CASSVTSSGANVLTF
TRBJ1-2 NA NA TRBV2 TGTGCCAGCAGTGATTCGGGTGCCTCCTATGGCTACACCTTC CASSDSGASYGYTF
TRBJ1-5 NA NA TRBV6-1 TGTGCCAGCAGTGAACAGGGGCTCGGCAATCAGCCCCAGCATTTT CASSEQGLGNQPQHF
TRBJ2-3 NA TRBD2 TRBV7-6 TGTGCCAGCAGCTTAGCTGTTAGCGGGGGGCCGGATACGCAGTATTTT CASSLAVSGGPDTQYF